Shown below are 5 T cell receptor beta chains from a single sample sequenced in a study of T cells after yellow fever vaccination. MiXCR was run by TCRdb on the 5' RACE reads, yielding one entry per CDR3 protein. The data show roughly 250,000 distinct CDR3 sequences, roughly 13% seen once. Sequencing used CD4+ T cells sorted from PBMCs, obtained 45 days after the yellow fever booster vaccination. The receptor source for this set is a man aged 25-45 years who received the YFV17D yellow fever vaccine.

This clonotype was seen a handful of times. CDR3 sequence: CSARDSLRGVDTQYF. CDR3 nucleotide sequence: TGCAGTGCTAGAGACTCGCTTAGGGGGGTAGATACGCAGTATTTT. The chain combines TRBV20-1 with TRBJ2-3; either TRBD1 or TRBD2 may fit D (6 bases each). V lost 0 bases to trimming and J lost 5 bases, with 15 bases between them. CDR3 length equals 15 residues. Germline V lookup: CDR1 DFQATT, CDR2 SNEGSKA (reference sequence).

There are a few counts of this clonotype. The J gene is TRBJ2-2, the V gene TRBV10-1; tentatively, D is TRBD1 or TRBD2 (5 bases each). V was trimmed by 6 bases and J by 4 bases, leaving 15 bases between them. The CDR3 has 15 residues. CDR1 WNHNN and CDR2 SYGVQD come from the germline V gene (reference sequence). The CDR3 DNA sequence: TGCGCCAGCAGCGGGACCCGGGCGGTCACCGGGGAGCTGTTTTTT. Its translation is CASSGTRAVTGELFF.

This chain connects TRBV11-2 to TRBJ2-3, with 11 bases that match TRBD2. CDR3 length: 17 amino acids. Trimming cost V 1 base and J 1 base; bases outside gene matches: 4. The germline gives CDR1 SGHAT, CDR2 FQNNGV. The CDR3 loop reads CASSLVGTSGRTDTQYF. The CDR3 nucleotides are TGTGCCAGCAGCTTAGTCGGGACTAGCGGACGCACAGATACGCAGTATTTT.

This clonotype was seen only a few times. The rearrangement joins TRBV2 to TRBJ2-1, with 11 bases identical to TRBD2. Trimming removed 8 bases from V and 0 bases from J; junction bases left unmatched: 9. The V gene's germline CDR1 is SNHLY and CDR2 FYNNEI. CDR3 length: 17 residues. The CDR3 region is CASSGLAGLSSYNEQFF. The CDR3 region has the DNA TGTGCCAGCTCCGGACTAGCGGGTTTAAGCTCCTACAATGAGCAGTTCTTC. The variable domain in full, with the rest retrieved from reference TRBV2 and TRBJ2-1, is EPEVTQTPSHQVTQMGQEVILRCVPISNHLYFYWYRQILGQKVEFLVSFYNNEISEKSEIFDDQFSVERPDGSNFTLKIRSTKLEDSAMYFCASSGLAGLSSYNEQFFGPGTRLTVL.

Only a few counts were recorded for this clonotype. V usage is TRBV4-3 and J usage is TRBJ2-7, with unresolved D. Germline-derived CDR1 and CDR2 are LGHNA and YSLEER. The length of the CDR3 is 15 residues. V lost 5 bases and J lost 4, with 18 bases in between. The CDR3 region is CASSSDRDFPYEQYF. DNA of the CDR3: TGCGCCAGCAGCTCAGATCGAGATTTTCCATACGAGCAGTACTTC.